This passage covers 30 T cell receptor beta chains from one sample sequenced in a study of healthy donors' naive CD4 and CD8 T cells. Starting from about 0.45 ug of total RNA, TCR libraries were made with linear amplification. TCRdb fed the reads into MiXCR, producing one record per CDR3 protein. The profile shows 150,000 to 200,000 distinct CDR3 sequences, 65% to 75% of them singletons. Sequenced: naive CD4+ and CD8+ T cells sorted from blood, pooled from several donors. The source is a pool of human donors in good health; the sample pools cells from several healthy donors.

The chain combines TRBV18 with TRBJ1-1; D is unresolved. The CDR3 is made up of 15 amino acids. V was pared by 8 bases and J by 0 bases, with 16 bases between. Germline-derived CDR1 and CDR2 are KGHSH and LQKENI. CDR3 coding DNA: TGTGCCAGCCTGAGGGAGACGGGAATGAACACTGAAGCTTTCTTT. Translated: CASLRETGMNTEAFF.

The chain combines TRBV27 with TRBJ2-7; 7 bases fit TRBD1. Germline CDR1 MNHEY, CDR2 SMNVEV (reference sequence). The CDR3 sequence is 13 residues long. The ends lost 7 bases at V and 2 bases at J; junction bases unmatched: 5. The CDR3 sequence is CASKGGSTYEQYF. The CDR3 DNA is TGTGCCAGCAAAGGGGGCTCCACCTACGAGCAGTACTTC.

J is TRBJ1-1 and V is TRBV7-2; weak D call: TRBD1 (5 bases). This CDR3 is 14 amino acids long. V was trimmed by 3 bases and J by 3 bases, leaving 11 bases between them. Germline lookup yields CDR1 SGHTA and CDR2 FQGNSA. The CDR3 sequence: CASSFPDTYTEAFF. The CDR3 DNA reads TGTGCCAGCAGCTTCCCGGACACCTACACTGAAGCTTTCTTT.

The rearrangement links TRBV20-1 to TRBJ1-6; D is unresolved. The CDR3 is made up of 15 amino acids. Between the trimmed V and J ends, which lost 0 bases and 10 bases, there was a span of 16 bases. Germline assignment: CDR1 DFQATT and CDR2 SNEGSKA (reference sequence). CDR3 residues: CSARDADPGGSPLHF. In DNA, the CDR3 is TGCAGTGCTAGAGACGCGGACCCCGGCGGGTCACCCCTCCACTTT.

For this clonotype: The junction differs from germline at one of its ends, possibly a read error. The CDR3 bases are TGTGCCAACAGTCCTGGGGGATTCTATAACTATGGCTACACCTTC. It yields the protein CANSPGGFYNYGYTF. The chain joins TRBV12-3 or TRBV12-4 to TRBJ1-2, with D possibly being TRBD1 (5 bases). This CDR3 has 15 residues.

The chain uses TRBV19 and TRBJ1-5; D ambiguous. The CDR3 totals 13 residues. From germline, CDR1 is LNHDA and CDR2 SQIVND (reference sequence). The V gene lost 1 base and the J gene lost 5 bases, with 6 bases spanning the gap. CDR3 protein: CASSIVGDQPQHF. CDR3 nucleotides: TGTGCCAGTAGTATAGTCGGTGATCAGCCCCAGCATTTT.

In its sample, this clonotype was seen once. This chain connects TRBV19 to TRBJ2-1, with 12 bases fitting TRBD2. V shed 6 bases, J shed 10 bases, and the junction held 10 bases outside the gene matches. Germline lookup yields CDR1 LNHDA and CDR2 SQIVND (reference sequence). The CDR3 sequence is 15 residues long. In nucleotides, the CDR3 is TGTGCCAGTAGCCAGAACCCCGGACTAGCGGGAGAGCAGTTCTTC. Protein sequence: CASSQNPGLAGEQFF.

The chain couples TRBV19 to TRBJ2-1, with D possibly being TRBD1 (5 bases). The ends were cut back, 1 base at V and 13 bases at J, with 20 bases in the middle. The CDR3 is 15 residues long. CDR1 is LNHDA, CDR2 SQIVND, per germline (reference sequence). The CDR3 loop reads CASSIGRQTARNQFF. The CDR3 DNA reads TGTGCCAGTAGTATAGGCAGGCAGACAGCCCGAAATCAGTTCTTC. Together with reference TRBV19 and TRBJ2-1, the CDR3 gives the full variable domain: DGGITQSPKYLFRKEGQNVTLSCEQNLNHDAMYWYRQDPGQGLRLIYYSQIVNDFQKGDIAEGYSVSREKKESFPLTVTSAQKNPTAFYLCASSIGRQTARNQFFGPGTRLTVL.

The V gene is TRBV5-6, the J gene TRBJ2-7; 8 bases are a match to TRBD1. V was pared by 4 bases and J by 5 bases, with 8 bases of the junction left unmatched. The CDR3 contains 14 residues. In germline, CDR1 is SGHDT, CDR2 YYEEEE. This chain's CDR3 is CASSRGQGRDEQYF. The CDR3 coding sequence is TGTGCCAGCAGCCGCGGACAGGGTAGGGACGAGCAGTACTTC. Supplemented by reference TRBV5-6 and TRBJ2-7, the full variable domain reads DAGVTQSPTHLIKTRGQQVTLRCSPKSGHDTVSWYQQALGQGPQFIFQYYEEEERQRGNFPDRFSGHQFPNYSSELNVNALLLGDSALYLCASSRGQGRDEQYFGPGTRLTVT.

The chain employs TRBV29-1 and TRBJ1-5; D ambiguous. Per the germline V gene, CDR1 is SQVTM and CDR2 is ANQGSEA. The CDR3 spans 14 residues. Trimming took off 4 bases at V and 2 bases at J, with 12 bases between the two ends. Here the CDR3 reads CSVGSSGGNQPQHF. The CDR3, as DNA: TGCAGCGTTGGGAGTAGTGGGGGCAATCAGCCCCAGCATTTT.

CDR3 DNA sequence: TGTGCCAGCACTCGGGGTAGTACCTACGAGCAGTACTTC. This encodes CASTRGSTYEQYF. The chain recombines TRBV27 with TRBJ2-7; possibly TRBD2 for D (5 bases). The CDR3 sequence is 13 residues long. Germline-derived CDR1 and CDR2 are MNHEY and SMNVEV (reference sequence). V dropped 7 bases and J dropped 2 bases, with 12 bases sitting between them.

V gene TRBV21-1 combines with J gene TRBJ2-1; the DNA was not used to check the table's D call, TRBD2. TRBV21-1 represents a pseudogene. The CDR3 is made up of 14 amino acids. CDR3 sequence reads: CASRTTSGRCEQFF. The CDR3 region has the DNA TGTGCCAGCAGGACGACTAGCGGGAGGTGTGAGCAGTTCTTC.

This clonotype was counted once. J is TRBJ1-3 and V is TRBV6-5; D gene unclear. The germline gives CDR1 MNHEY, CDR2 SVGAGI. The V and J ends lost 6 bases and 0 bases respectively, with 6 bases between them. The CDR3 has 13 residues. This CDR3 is CASRAVSGNTIYF. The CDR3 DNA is TGTGCCAGCAGAGCCGTCTCTGGAAACACCATATATTTT.

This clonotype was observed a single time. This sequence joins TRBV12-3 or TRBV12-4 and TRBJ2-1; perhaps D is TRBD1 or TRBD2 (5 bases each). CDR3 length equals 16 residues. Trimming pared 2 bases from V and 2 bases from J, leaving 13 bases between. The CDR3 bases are TGTGCCAGCAGTTTAATCATTGGGGGAGCCTACAATGAGCAGTTCTTC. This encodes CASSLIIGGAYNEQFF.

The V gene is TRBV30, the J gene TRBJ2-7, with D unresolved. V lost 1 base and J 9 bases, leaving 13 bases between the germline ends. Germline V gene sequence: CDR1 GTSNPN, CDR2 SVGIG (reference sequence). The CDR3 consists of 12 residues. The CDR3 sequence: CAWSAGQLGQYF. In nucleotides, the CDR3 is TGTGCCTGGAGTGCGGGCCAGTTGGGGCAGTACTTC.

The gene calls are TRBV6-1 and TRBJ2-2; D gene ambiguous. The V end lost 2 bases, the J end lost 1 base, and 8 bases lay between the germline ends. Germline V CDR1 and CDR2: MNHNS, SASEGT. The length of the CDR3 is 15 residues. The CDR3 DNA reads TGTGCCAGCAGTGAATTCGGCCAGAACACCGGGGAGCTGTTTTTT. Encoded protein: CASSEFGQNTGELFF.

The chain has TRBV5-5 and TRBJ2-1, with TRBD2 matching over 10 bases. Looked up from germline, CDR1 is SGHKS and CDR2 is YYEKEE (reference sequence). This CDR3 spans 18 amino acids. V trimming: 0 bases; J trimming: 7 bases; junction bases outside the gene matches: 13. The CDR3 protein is CASSLGGIGLAGANEQFF. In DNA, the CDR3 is TGTGCCAGCAGCTTGGGCGGGATTGGGCTAGCGGGAGCTAATGAGCAGTTCTTC.

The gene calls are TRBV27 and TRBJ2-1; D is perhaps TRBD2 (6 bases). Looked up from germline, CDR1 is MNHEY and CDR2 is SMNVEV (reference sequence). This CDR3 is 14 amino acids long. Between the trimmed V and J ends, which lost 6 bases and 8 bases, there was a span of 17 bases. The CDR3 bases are TGTGCCAGCAGACCCGGGAGAAGGGGCGATGAGCAGTTCTTC. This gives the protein CASRPGRRGDEQFF.

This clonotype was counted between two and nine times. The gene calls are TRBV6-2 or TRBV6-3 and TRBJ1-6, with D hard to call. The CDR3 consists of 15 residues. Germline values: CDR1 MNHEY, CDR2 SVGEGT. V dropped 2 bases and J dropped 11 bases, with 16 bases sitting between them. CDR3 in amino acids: CASSYRAGSGPPLHF. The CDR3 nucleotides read TGTGCCAGCAGTTACCGGGCAGGTTCGGGTCCACCCCTCCACTTT.

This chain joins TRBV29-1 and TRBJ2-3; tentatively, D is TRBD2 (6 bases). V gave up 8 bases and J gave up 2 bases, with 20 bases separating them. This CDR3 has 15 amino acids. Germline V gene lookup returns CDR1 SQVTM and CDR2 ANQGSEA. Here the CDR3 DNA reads TGCAGCTCTACTGAGATAGCGGATTTCACAGATACGCAGTATTTT. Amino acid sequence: CSSTEIADFTDTQYF.

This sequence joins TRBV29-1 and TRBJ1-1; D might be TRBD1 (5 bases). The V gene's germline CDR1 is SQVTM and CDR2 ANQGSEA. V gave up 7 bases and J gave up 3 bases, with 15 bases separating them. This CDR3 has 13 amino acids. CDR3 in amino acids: CSAGVSGDTEAFF. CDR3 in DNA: TGCAGCGCCGGGGTGTCGGGGGACACTGAAGCTTTCTTT. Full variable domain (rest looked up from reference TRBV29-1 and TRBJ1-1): SAVISQKPSRDICQRGTSLTIQCQVDSQVTMMFWYRQQPGQSLTLIATANQGSEATYESGFVIDKFPISRPNLTFSTLTVSNMSPEDSSIYLCSAGVSGDTEAFFGQGTRLTVV.

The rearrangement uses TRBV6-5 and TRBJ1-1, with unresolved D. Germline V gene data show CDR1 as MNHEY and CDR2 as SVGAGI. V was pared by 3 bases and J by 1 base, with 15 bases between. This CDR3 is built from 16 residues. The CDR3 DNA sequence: TGTGCCAGCAGTTATCCCGCGATCACGACGAACACTGAAGCTTTCTTT. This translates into CASSYPAITTNTEAFF.

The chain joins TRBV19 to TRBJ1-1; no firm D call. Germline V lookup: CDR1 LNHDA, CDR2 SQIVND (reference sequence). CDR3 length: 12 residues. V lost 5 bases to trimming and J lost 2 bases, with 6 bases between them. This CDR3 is CASSETNTEAFF. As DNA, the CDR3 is TGTGCCAGTAGTGAAACTAACACTGAAGCTTTCTTT.

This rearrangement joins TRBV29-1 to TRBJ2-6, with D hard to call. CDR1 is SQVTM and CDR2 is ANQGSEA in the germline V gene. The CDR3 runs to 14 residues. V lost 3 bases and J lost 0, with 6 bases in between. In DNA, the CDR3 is TGCAGCGTTGATGTAGCCTCTGGGGCCAACGTCCTGACTTTC. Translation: CSVDVASGANVLTF.

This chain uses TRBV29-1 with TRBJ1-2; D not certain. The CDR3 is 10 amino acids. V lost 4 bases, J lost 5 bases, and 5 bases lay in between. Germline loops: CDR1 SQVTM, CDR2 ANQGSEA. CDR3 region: CSVADYGYTF. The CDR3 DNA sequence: TGCAGCGTTGCAGATTATGGCTACACCTTC.

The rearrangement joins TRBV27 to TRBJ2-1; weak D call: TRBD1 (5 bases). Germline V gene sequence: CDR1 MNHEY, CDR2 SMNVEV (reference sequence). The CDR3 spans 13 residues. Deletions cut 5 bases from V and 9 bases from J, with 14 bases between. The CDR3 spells CASSPTQGFEQFF. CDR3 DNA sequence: TGTGCCAGCAGTCCCACCCAGGGTTTTGAGCAGTTCTTC.

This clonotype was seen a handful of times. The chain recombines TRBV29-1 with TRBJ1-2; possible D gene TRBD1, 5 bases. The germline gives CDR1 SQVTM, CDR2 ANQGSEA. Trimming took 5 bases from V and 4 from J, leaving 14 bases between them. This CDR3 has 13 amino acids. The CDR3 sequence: CSVFGQGIYGYTF. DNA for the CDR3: TGCAGCGTTTTCGGCCAGGGCATCTATGGCTACACCTTC.

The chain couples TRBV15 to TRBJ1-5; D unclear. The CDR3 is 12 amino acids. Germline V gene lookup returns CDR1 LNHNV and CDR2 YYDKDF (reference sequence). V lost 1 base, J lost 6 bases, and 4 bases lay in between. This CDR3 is CATSRGGQPQHF. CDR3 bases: TGTGCCACCAGCAGAGGTGGTCAGCCCCAGCATTTT.

CDR3 in DNA: TGCAGCGTTGAAGAATACCCCACAGATACGCAGTATTTT. Protein: CSVEEYPTDTQYF. This chain connects TRBV29-1 to TRBJ2-3, with D unresolved. The V gene lost 0 bases and the J gene lost 2 bases, with 6 bases spanning the gap. Germline CDR1 is SQVTM and CDR2 is ANQGSEA. The CDR3 contains 13 residues.

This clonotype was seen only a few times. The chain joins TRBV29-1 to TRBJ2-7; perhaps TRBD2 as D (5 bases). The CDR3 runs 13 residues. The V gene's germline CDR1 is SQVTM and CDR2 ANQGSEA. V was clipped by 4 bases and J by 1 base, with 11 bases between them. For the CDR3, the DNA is TGCAGCGTTGCAACCGGGGATTCCTACGAGCAGTACTTC. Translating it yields CSVATGDSYEQYF.